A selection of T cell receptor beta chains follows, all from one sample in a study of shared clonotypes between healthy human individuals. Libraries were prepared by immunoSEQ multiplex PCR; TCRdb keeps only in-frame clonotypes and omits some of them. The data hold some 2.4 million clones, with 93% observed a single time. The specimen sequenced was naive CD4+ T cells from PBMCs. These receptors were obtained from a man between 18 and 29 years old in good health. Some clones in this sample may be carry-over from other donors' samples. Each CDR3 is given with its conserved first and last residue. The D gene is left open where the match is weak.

TGTGCCAGCAGCAAAGCGTTCAGACAGGGGGCATACAATTCACCCCTCCACTTT	CASSKAFRQGAYNSPLHF	TRBV21-1	TRBJ1-6	.
TGCGCCAGCAGCTTGGAAGGGAGGGCCCTCTCCCAAGAGACCCAGTACTTC	CASSLEGRALSQETQYF	TRBV5-1	TRBJ2-5	TRBD2
TGTGCCAGCACCAAAGGTTCAGGGTCTCGGTACGAGCAGTACTTC	CASTKGSGSRYEQYF	TRBV7-8	TRBJ2-7	.
TGTGCTAGTGGTTCCGGAGACAGGGATAGCACAGATACGCAGTATTTT	CASGSGDRDSTDTQYF	TRBV12-5	TRBJ2-3	TRBD1
TGTGCCAGCAGTTTCGGGACAGCTCGCACAGATACGCAGTATTTT	CASSFGTARTDTQYF	TRBV28	TRBJ2-3	TRBD1
TGTGCCAGCAGCTCAACGGCGGCAGGACGCTACGAGCAGTACTTC	CASSSTAAGRYEQYF	TRBV9	TRBJ2-7	.
TGCGCCAGCAGCCAAGCTAGGGGTAGCGGGAGCTCTCGAAATGAGCAGTTCTTC	CASSQARGSGSSRNEQFF	TRBV4-3	TRBJ2-1	TRBD2
TGTGCCAGCAGCTTGGTGGGGCGTAATTCACCCCTCCACTTT	CASSLVGRNSPLHF	TRBV5-6	TRBJ1-6	.
TGCGCCAGCAGCTCCCGGGGGGGACTTAATGAAAAACTGTTTTTT	CASSSRGGLNEKLFF	TRBV5-1	TRBJ1-4	.
TGTGCCAGCAGTTTAGGGGGAGCTAACTATGGCTACACCTTC	CASSLGGANYGYTF	TRBV28	TRBJ1-2	.
TGTGCCAGCAGTCCTCCAGACTTAGACAGGGTGGCTGGCTACACCTTC	CASSPPDLDRVAGYTF	TRBV28	TRBJ1-2	TRBD1
TGTGCCAGCAGCTCCGGACGGGAAAAACTGTTTTTT	CASSSGREKLFF	TRBV28	TRBJ1-4	.
TGTGCCAGCAGTTCACGACAGGGTGGCTATGGCTACACCTTC	CASSSRQGGYGYTF	TRBV27	TRBJ1-2	TRBD1